This entry lists 26 T cell receptor beta chains sequenced from one sample in a study of CD8+CD57+ T cells in acquired aplastic anemia. Genomic DNA, serving as template, underwent TCR beta VDJ and CDR3 profiling. MiXCR, run by TCRdb on the reads, gives a single entry per CDR3 protein. The table has around 430,000 distinct CDR3 sequences, roughly 34% seen once; the top ten hold 0.8% to 0.85%. All sequencing subjects had displayed CD8+CD57+ cell expansion on flow cytometry. The sequencing input was sorted CD4+, CD8+, or CD8+CD57+ T cells (not recorded which) from PBMCs. The receptor set was obtained from a human donor with aplastic anemia.

This clonotype has at least ten counts. V is TRBV14 and J is TRBJ2-1; D is unclear. Germline assignment: CDR1 SGHDN and CDR2 FVKESK. This CDR3 region has 12 residues. The V gene lost 1 base and the J gene lost 15 bases, with 13 bases spanning the gap. This chain's CDR3 is CASSQVGSVRFF. CDR3 nucleotides: TGTGCCAGCAGCCAAGTAGGGTCCGTGCGGTTCTTC.

This rearrangement joins TRBV20-1 to TRBJ2-7; 12 nucleotides agree with TRBD2. With 6 bases clipped from V and 7 bases from J, the junction kept 10 bases outside the gene matches. Germline CDR1 reads DFQATT; CDR2 reads SNEGSKA (reference sequence). This CDR3 region has 14 residues. The DNA of the CDR3 is TGCAGTGCCCAGGGGCTAGCGGGGGGGCGGGAGCAGTACTTC. This gives the protein CSAQGLAGGREQYF.

The chain is built from TRBV2 and TRBJ1-2; no clear D. V lost 6 bases and J 5 bases, leaving 16 bases between the germline ends. The CDR3 loop spans 14 amino acids. Per germline, CDR1 SNHLY and CDR2 FYNNEI. DNA of the CDR3: TGTGCCAGCAGGCTACGGGAAGGCTCGTATGGCTACACCTTC. Translating it yields CASRLREGSYGYTF.

The chain is built from TRBV10-3 and TRBJ1-1, with D unclear. V was cut by 10 bases and J by 5 bases, with 17 bases left in between. CDR1 is ENHRY and CDR2 is SYGVKD in the germline V gene. The CDR3 runs to 13 residues. CDR3 sequence: CANLREGKTEAFF. The CDR3 bases are TGTGCCAACCTCCGGGAGGGAAAAACTGAAGCTTTCTTT.

A note on this clonotype: The final CDR3 position lacks the conserved phenylalanine or tryptophan, pointing to a likely read error. V is TRBV6-1 and J is TRBJ1-1; D is uncertain. V lost 4 bases and J lost 7, with 13 bases in between. The CDR3 sequence is 13 residues long. The germline CDR1 and CDR2 sequences are MNHNS and SASEGT. The chain's CDR3 is CASSGTTSVEAFL. CDR3 DNA: TGTGCCAGCAGTGGAACGACGTCCGTTGAAGCTTTCCTT.

This clonotype was picked up many times. V gene TRBV20-1 combines with J gene TRBJ2-7; D might be TRBD1 (5 bases). The V end lost 5 bases, the J end lost 3 bases, and 8 bases lay between the germline ends. Germline V gene lookup returns CDR1 DFQATT and CDR2 SNEGSKA (reference sequence). There are 11 residues in the CDR3. The CDR3 here is CSAQTDYEQYF. The CDR3 DNA reads as TGCAGTGCTCAGACAGACTACGAGCAGTACTTC.

This clonotype was counted at least ten times. The V call is TRBV7-8, the J call TRBJ2-7; either TRBD1 or TRBD2 may supply D (5 bases each). This CDR3 contains 15 residues. Trimming cost V 1 base and J 13 bases, with 23 bases left between them. Germline CDR1 is SGHVS and CDR2 is FQNEAQ. For the CDR3, the DNA is TGTGCCAGCAGCTTAGGCTTTTCTGCAACCGGGACGGTCTACTTC. This codes for CASSLGFSATGTVYF. Filled out from reference TRBV7-8 and TRBJ2-7, the complete variable domain reads GAGVSQSPRYKVAKRGQDVALRCDPISGHVSLFWYQQALGQGPEFLTYFQNEAQLDKSGLPSDRFFAERPEGSVSTLKIQRTQQEDSAVYLCASSLGFSATGTVYFGPGTRLTVT.

In regard to this clonotype: A much larger clone differs by one base, so this may be a read error. This CDR3 is CATSENPTGKLFF. DNA of the CDR3: TGTGCCACCAGTGAGAACCCCACCGGGAAGCTGTTTTTT. V usage is TRBV24-1 and J usage is TRBJ2-2; D is perhaps TRBD2 (5 bases). In germline, CDR1 is KGHDR, CDR2 SFDVKD. The CDR3 sequence is 13 residues long.

CDR3 DNA sequence: TGTGCCAGCAGCAGAACTAGGGGAGAAGAGACCCAGCATTTT. This codes for CASSRTRGEETQHF. This chain joins TRBV25-1 and TRBJ1-5, with D possibly matching TRBD1 (5 bases). CDR1 and CDR2 from the germline V gene are MGHDK and SYGVNS. The CDR3 is 14 residues long. Trimming cost V 6 bases and J 11 bases, with 20 bases left between them.

The CDR3 loop is CASTEDGVGAYTEAFF. CDR3 sequence (DNA): TGCGCCAGCACCGAAGACGGGGTCGGGGCGTACACTGAAGCTTTCTTT. This chain links TRBV5-1 with TRBJ1-1, with TRBD1 as a possible D gene (5 bases). Germline V gene sequence: CDR1 SGHRS, CDR2 YFSETQ. There are 16 residues in the CDR3. Trimming took off 6 bases at V and 3 bases at J, with 21 bases between the two ends.

This clonotype has just one count. The V call is TRBV10-3, the J call TRBJ1-2; TRBD1 matches at 9 bases. CDR3 length equals 15 residues. Trimming removed 4 bases from V and 2 bases from J; junction bases left unmatched: 5. The V gene's germline CDR1 is ENHRY and CDR2 SYGVKD. The CDR3: CAISGGTGRNYGYTF. As DNA, the CDR3 is TGTGCCATCAGTGGGGGGACAGGGCGCAACTATGGCTACACCTTC.

The rearrangement joins TRBV9 to TRBJ2-3; D not resolved. The CDR3 consists of 17 residues. The germline V and J ends were trimmed by 2 bases and 1 base, with 17 bases remaining between them. Germline V gene sequence: CDR1 SGDLS, CDR2 YYNGEE. CDR3 residues: CASSVEARAHGTDTQYF. CDR3 DNA: TGTGCCAGCAGCGTCGAGGCGCGCGCCCACGGCACAGATACGCAGTATTTT.

This clonotype was seen a handful of times. A much larger clone lies one base from this, so it may be a read error. This chain connects TRBV10-3 to TRBJ1-1; D unclear. Looked up from germline, CDR1 is ENHRY and CDR2 is SYGVKD. The V end was cut by 9 bases, the J end by 4 bases, with 18 bases between. This CDR3 region has 14 residues. The CDR3, as DNA: TGTGCCATAGGCCCCCGAGGGTCGGGCACTGAAGCTTTCTTT. Its translation: CAIGPRGSGTEAFF.

This clonotype was counted ten times or more. This CDR3 reads CASSEGGRVEKLFF. CDR3 DNA: TGCGCCAGCAGTGAAGGAGGGAGGGTTGAAAAACTGTTTTTT. J is TRBJ1-4 and V is TRBV10-2; no clear D gene. Germline CDR1 is WSHSY and CDR2 is SAAADI. V shed 3 bases and J shed 7 bases, with 12 bases lying between them. CDR3 size: 14 residues.

This clonotype was counted ten times or more. This rearrangement joins TRBV24-1 to TRBJ2-5, with 11 bases lining up with TRBD2. Trimming removed 4 bases from V and 2 bases from J; junction bases left unmatched: 5. Germline V CDR1 and CDR2: KGHDR, SFDVKD. The CDR3 totals 16 residues. The CDR3 reads CATSDIGTSGQETQYF. CDR3 nucleotides: TGTGCCACCAGTGACATTGGGACTAGCGGACAAGAGACCCAGTACTTC.

This clonotype was seen only once. The chain employs TRBV6-1 and TRBJ1-6; 7 bases agree with TRBD1. Trimming cost V 2 bases and J 6 bases; bases outside gene matches: 7. Looked up from germline, CDR1 is MNHNS and CDR2 is SASEGT. CDR3 length: 16 amino acids. The DNA of the CDR3 is TGTGCCAGCAGTGAAATTTGGGACAGCTTTAATTCACCCCTCCACTTT. Protein: CASSEIWDSFNSPLHF.

This clonotype was counted at least ten times. The chain links TRBV24-1 to TRBJ2-5; tentatively, D is TRBD2 (5 bases). Trimming removed 10 bases from V and 1 base from J, with 15 bases in between. There are 14 residues in the CDR3. Looked up from germline, CDR1 is KGHDR and CDR2 is SFDVKD. In DNA form, the CDR3 reads TGTGCCACAGTGCGGGTTCGCCTCCAAGAGACCCAGTACTTC. It codes for CATVRVRLQETQYF.

This clonotype was picked up one time. The genes are TRBV30 and TRBJ1-3; perhaps TRBD1 as D (5 bases). The ends were cut back, 0 bases at V and 4 bases at J, with 10 bases in the middle. CDR3 size: 14 residues. Germline CDR1 is GTSNPN and CDR2 is SVGIG (reference sequence). The DNA of the CDR3 is TGTGCCTGGAGTGTATCAGGGTACGGAAACACCATATATTTT. Translated: CAWSVSGYGNTIYF.

This clonotype was counted between two and nine times. This chain links TRBV25-1 with TRBJ1-5, with 12 bases matching TRBD1. Germline lookup yields CDR1 MGHDK and CDR2 SYGVNS. The length of the CDR3 is 17 residues. The J segment lost 5 bases and the V segment lost 2 bases, leaving 7 bases of the junction unmatched. CDR3 sequence: CASSEPGTGGSDQPQHF. As DNA, the CDR3 is TGTGCCAGCAGTGAACCAGGGACAGGGGGCTCGGATCAGCCCCAGCATTTT.

The chain uses TRBV4-1 and TRBJ1-6; TRBD1 matches at 8 bases. Germline V gives CDR1 MGHRA, CDR2 YSYEKL. V lost 3 bases and J lost 8; bases outside the gene matches: 3. The CDR3 covers 14 residues. This chain's CDR3 is CASSHGQGDSPLHF. DNA for the CDR3: TGCGCCAGCAGCCATGGACAGGGAGATTCACCCCTCCACTTT.

With respect to this clonotype: A much larger clone sits a single nucleotide away, making a read error possible. The chain couples TRBV19 to TRBJ1-2; possibly TRBD1 for D (5 bases). V dropped 3 bases and J dropped 7 bases, with 18 bases sitting between them. In germline, CDR1 is LNHDA, CDR2 SQIVND (reference sequence). The CDR3 is 15 amino acids. CDR3 DNA: TGTGCCAGTAGTATCGGCGGGGCGCGGGGGATTGGCTACACCTTC. Its protein is CASSIGGARGIGYTF. The whole variable domain, filled in from reference TRBV19 and TRBJ1-2, reads DGGITQSPKYLFRKEGQNVTLSCEQNLNHDAMYWYRQDPGQGLRLIYYSQIVNDFQKGDIAEGYSVSREKKESFPLTVTSAQKNPTAFYLCASSIGGARGIGYTFGSGTRLTVV.

The V call is TRBV7-9, the J call TRBJ1-1, with D perhaps matching TRBD1 (5 bases). Trimming took 1 base from V and 1 from J, leaving 10 bases between them. The CDR3 covers 15 residues. The V gene's germline CDR1 is SEHNR and CDR2 FQNEAQ (reference sequence). The CDR3 spells CASSLGLTGNTEAFF. The CDR3 bases are TGTGCCAGCAGCTTAGGGCTAACAGGGAACACTGAAGCTTTCTTT. Complete variable domain (other parts from reference TRBV7-9 and TRBJ1-1): DTGVSQNPRHKITKRGQNVTFRCDPISEHNRLYWYRQTLGQGPEFLTYFQNEAQLEKSRLLSDRFSAERPKGSFSTLEIQRTEQGDSAMYLCASSLGLTGNTEAFFGQGTRLTVV.

On this clonotype: Since the CDR3 does not end with the conserved phenylalanine or tryptophan, this likely comes from a read error. This chain joins TRBV7-9 and TRBJ2-2; D is unclear. The CDR3 length is 15 residues. Trimming cost V 1 base and J 1 base, with 7 bases left between them. The V gene's germline CDR1 is SEHNR and CDR2 FQNEAQ (reference sequence). The chain's CDR3 is CASSLVDGNTGELFL. In DNA, the CDR3 is TGTGCCAGCAGCTTAGTAGACGGGAACACCGGGGAGCTGTTTCTT.

This chain joins TRBV5-1 and TRBJ2-7, with a possible D match to TRBD1 (5 bases). The CDR3 sequence is 15 residues long. V dropped 0 bases and J dropped 3 bases, with 13 bases sitting between them. Germline V CDR1 and CDR2: SGHRS, YFSETQ. CDR3 sequence (DNA): TGCGCCAGCAGCTTGGTAGACAGAGGTTACTACGAGCAGTACTTC. Translating gives CASSLVDRGYYEQYF.

This clonotype occurred a few times. The V and J genes are TRBV6-5 and TRBJ1-2; D is uncertain. CDR3 length equals 13 residues. Trimming pared 2 bases from V and 7 bases from J, leaving 11 bases between. In germline, CDR1 is MNHEY, CDR2 SVGAGI. The CDR3 DNA reads as TGTGCCAGCAGTTACGCGCTGCCGCGTGGCTACACCTTC. Its translation: CASSYALPRGYTF.

As to this clonotype: One base away lies a much larger clone, so this may be a sequencing read error. The V and J genes are TRBV7-9 and TRBJ1-5; unclear D gene. The CDR3 extends over 15 amino acids. CDR1 SEHNR and CDR2 FQNEAQ come from the germline V gene (reference sequence). The CDR3 spells CASSLAGSKNRPQHF. CDR3 nucleotide sequence: TGTGCCAGCAGCTTAGCTGGGAGCAAGAATCGGCCCCAGCATTTT.